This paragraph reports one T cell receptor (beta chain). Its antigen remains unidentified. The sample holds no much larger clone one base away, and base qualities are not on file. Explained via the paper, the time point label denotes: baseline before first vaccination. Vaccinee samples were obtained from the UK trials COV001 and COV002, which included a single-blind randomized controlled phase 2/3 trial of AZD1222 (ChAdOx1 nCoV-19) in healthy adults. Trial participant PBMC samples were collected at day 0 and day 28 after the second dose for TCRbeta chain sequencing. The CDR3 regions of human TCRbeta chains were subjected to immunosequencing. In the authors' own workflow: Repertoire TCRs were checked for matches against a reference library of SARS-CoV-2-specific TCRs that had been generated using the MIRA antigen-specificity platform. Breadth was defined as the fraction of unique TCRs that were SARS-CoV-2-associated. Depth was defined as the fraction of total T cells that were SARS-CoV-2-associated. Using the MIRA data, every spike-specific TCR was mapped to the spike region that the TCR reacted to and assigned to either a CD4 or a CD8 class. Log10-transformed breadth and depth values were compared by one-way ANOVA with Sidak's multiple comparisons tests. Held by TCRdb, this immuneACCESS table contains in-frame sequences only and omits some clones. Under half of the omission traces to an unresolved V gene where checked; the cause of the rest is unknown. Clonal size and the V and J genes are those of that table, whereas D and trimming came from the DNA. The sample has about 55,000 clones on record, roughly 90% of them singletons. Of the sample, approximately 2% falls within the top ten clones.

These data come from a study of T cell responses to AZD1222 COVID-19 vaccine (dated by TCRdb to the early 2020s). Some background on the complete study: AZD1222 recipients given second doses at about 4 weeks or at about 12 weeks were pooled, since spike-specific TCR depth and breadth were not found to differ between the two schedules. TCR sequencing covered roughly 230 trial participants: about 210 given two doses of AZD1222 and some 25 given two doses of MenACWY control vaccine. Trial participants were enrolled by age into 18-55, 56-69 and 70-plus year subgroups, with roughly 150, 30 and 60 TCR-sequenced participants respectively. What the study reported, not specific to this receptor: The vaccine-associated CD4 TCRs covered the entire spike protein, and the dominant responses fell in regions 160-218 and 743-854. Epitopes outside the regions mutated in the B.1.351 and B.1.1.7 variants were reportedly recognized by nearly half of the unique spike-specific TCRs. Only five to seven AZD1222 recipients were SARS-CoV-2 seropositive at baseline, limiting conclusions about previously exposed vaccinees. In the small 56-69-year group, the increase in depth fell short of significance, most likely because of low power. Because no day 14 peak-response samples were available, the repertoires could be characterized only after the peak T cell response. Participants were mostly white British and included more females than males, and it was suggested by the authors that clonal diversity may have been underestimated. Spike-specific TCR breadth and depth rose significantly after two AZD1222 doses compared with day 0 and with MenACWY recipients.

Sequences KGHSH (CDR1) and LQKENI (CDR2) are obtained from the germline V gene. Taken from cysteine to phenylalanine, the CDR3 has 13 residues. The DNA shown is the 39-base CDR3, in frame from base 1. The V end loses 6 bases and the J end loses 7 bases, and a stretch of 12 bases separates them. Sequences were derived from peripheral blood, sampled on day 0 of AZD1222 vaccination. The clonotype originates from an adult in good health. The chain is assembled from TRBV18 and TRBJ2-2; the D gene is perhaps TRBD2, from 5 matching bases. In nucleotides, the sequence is TGTGCCAGCTCCCCCGTCGAGGGCGGGGAGCTGTTTTTT. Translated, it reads CASSPVEGGELFF.